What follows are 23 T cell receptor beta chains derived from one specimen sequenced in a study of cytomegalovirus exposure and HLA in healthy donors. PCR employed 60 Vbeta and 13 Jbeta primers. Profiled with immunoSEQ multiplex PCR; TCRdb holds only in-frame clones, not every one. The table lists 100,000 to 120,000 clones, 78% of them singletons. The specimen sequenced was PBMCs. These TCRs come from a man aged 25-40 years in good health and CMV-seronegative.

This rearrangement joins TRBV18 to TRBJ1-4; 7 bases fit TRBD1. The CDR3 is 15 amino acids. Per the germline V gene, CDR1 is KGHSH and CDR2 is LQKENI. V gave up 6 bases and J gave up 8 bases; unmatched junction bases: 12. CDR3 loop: CASSLQTGSPEKLFF. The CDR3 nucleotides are TGTGCCAGCTCCCTTCAGACAGGGTCCCCGGAAAAACTGTTTTTT. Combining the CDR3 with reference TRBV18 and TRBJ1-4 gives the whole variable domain NAGVMQNPRHLVRRRGQEARLRCSPMKGHSHVYWYRQLPEEGLKFMVYLQKENIIDESGMPKERFSAEFPKEGPSILRIQQVVRGDSAAYFCASSLQTGSPEKLFFGSGTQLSVL.

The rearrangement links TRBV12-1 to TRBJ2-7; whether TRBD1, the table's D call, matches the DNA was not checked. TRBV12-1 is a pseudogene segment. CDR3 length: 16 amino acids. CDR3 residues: CASSSILNSTGDKQYF. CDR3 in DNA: TGTGCCAGCAGCTCCATCCTCAACTCGACAGGTGACAAGCAGTACTTC.

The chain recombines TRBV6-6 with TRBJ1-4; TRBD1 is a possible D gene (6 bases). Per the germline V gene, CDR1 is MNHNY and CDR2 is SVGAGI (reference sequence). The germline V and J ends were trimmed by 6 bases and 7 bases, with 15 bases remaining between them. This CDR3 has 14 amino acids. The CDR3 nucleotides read TGTGCCAGCAGGCTACAGGGATTTAGTGAAAAACTGTTTTTT. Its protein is CASRLQGFSEKLFF.

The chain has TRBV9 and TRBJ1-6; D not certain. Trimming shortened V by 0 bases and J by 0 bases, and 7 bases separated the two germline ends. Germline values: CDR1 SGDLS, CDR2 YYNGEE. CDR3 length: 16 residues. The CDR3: CASSVAGNSYNSPLHF. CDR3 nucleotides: TGTGCCAGCAGCGTAGCGGGGAACTCCTATAATTCACCCCTCCACTTT.

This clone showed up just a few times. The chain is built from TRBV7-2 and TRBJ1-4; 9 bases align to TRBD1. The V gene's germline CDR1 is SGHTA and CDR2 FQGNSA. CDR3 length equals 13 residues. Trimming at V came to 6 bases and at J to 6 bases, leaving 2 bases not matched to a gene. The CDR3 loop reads CASSRTGDEKLFF. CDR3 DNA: TGTGCCAGCAGTAGGACAGGGGATGAAAAACTGTTTTTT.

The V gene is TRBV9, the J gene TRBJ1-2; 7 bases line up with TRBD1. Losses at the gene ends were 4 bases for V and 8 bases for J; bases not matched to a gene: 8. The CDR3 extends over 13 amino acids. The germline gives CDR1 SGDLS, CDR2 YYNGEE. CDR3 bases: TGTGCCAGCAGCTCAGGGGGGTGGGACGGCTACACCTTC. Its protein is CASSSGGWDGYTF.

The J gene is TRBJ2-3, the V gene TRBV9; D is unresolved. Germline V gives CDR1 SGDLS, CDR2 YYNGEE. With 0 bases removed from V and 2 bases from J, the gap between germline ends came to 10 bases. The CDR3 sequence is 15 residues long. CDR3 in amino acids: CASSVDPTPTDTQYF. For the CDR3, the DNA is TGTGCCAGCAGCGTAGACCCAACACCCACAGATACGCAGTATTTT.

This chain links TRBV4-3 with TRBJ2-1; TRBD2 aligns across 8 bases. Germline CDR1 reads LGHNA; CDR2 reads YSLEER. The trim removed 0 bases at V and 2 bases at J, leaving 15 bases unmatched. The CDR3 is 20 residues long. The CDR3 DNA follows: TGCGCCAGCAGCCAAGATCGGCGGACAGCCCTGACTAGCGCCTACAATGAGCAGTTCTTC. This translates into CASSQDRRTALTSAYNEQFF.

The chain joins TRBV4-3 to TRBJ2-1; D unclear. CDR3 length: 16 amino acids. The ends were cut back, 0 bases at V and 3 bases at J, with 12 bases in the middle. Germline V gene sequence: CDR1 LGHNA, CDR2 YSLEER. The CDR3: CASSQDHRLFYNEQFF. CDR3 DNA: TGCGCCAGCAGCCAAGATCACCGACTCTTCTACAATGAGCAGTTCTTC.

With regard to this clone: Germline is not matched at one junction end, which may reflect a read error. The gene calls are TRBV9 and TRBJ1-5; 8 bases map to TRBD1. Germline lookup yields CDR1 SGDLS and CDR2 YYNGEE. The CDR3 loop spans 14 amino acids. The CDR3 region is CASSLGQGGQPQHF. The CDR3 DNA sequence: TGTGCCAGCAGCCTTGGACAGGGCGGTCAGCCCCAACATTTT.

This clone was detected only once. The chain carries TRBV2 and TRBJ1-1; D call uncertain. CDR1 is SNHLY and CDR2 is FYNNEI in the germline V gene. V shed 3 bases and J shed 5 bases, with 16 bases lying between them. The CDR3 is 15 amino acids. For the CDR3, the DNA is TGTGCCAGCAGTGAGGAGGAGGTGAGGATAACTGAAGCTTTCTTT. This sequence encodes CASSEEEVRITEAFF.

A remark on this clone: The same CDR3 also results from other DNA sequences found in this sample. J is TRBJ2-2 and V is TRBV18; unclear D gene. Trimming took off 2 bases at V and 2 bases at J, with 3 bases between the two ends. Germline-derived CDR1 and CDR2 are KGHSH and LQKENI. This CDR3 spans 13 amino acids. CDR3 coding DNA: TGTGCCAGCTCACCATCTAACACCGGGGAGCTGTTTTTT. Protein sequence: CASSPSNTGELFF.

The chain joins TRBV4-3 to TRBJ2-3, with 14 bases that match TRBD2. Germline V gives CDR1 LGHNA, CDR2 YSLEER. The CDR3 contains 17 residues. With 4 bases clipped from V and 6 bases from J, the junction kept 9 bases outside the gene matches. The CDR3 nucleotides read TGCGCCAGCAGCCTTACTGGGGGACTAGCGGGGGATGATACGCAGTATTTT. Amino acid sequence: CASSLTGGLAGDDTQYF.

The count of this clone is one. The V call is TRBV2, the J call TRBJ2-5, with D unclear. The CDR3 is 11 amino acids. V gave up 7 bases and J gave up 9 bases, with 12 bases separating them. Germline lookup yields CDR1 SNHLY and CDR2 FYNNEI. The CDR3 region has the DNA TGTGCCAGCACTAACCGTGGAGCCCAGTACTTC. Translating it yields CASTNRGAQYF.

The DNA of the CDR3 is TGTGCCAGCAGCTTAGGAGCGGGCACTGAAGCTTTCTTT. Protein: CASSLGAGTEAFF. The rearrangement joins TRBV7-6 to TRBJ1-1; unclear D gene. The germline V gene encodes CDR1 SGHVS and CDR2 FNYEAQ. The CDR3 extends over 13 amino acids. Trimming took 1 base from V and 4 from J, leaving 7 bases between them.

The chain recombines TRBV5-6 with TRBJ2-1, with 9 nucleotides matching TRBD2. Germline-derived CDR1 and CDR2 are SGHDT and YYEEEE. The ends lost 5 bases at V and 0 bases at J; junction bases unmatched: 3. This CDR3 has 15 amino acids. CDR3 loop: CASRRSGSSYNEQFF. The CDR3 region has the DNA TGTGCCAGCAGACGTAGCGGGAGCTCCTACAATGAGCAGTTCTTC. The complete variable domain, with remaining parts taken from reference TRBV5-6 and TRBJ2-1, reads DAGVTQSPTHLIKTRGQQVTLRCSPKSGHDTVSWYQQALGQGPQFIFQYYEEEERQRGNFPDRFSGHQFPNYSSELNVNALLLGDSALYLCASRRSGSSYNEQFFGPGTRLTVL.

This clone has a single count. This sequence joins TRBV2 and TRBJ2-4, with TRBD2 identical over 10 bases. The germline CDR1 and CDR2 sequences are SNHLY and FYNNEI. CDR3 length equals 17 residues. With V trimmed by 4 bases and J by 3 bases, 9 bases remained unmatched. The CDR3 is CASSGGQRGGVKNIQYF. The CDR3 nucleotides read TGTGCCAGCAGTGGGGGGCAGCGGGGGGGCGTCAAAAACATTCAGTACTTC.

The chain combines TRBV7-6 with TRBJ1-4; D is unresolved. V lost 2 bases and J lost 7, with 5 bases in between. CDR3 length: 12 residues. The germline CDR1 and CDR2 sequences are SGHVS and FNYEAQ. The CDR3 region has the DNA TGTGCCAGCAGCTTACACTTTGAAAAACTGTTTTTT. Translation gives CASSLHFEKLFF.

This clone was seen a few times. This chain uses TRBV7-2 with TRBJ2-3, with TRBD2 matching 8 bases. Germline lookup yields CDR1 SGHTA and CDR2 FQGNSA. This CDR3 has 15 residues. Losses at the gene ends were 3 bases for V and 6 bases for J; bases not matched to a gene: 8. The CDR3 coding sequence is TGTGCCAGCAGCTTCAAGCGGGGGCCCCGCGATACGCAGTATTTT. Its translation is CASSFKRGPRDTQYF.

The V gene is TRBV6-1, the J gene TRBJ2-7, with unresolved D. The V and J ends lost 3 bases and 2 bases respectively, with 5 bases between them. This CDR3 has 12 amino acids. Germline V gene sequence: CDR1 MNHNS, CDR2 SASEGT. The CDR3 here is CASSDRTYEQYF. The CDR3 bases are TGTGCCAGCAGTGACAGGACCTACGAGCAGTACTTC.

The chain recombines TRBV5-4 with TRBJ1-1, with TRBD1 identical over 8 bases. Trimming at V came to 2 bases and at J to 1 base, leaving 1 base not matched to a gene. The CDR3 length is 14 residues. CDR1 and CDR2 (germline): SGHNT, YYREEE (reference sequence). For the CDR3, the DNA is TGTGCCAGCAGCTTTGACAGGGGGAACACTGAAGCTTTCTTT. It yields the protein CASSFDRGNTEAFF.

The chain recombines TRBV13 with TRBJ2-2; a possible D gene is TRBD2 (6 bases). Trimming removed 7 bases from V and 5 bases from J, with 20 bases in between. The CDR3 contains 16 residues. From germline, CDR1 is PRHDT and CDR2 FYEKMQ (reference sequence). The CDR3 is CASNLNLGAGTGELFF. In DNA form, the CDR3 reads TGTGCCAGCAACTTGAACTTAGGGGCGGGGACCGGGGAGCTGTTTTTT.

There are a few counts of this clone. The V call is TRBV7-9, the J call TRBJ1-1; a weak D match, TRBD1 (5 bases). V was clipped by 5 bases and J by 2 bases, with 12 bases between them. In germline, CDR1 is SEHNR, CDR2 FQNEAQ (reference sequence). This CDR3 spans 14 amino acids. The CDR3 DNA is TGTGCCAGCAGCGCCGGGACTATTAACACTGAAGCTTTCTTT. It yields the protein CASSAGTINTEAFF.